This record covers a single T cell receptor beta chain. The germline V gene encodes CDR1 SGHRS and CDR2 YFSETQ. This CDR3 comprises 14 residues. Trimming took 0 bases from V and 1 from J, leaving 7 bases between them. This sample is drawn from a study of cytomegalovirus exposure and HLA in healthy donors. The primer mix had 60 Vbeta and 13 Jbeta primers. Generated by immunoSEQ multiplex PCR, the TCRdb table keeps only in-frame clones and is missing some. The table for this sample gives fewer than 200,000 clones. The sequencing sample was made of PBMCs. The receptor's source is a man aged 25 to 45 in good health and CMV-seronegative. This sequence joins TRBV5-1 and TRBJ1-2; D is unclear. Written as DNA, the CDR3 is TGCGCCAGCAGCTTGGGGGCGGGTAACTATGGCTACACCTTC. This codes for CASSLGAGNYGYTF.